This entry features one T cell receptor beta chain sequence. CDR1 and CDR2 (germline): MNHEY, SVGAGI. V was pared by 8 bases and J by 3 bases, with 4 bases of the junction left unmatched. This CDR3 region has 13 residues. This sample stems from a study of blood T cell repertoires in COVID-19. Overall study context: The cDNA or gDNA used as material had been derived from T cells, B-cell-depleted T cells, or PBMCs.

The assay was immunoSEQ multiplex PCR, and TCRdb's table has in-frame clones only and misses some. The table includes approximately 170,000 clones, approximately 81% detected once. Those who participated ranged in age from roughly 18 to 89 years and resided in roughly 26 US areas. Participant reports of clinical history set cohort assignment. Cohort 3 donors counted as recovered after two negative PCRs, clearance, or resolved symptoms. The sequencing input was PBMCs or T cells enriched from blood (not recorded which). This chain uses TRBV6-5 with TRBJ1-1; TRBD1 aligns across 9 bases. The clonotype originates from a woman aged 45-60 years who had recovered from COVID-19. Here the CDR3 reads CASGRDRDTEAFF. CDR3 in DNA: TGTGCCAGCGGTAGGGACAGGGACACTGAAGCTTTCTTT.